This TCR beta chain stems from a study of beta chain features in type 1 diabetes. Study-level findings and limits: Moderately but significantly shorter TCRB CDR3s were found in Type 1 diabetes patients in all four CD4+ subsets.

Expressed TCRB transcripts were sequenced because the isolated RNA had all been reverse transcribed beforehand. This table comes from immunoSEQ multiplex PCR, and its TCRdb copy is limited to in-frame clones, with some not included. The table records about half a million clones, approximately 10% of them present only once. In its sample, this clone was seen a few times. Its antigen remains unknown. Trimming left V 6 bases short and J 7 bases short, with 13 bases between. Germline CDR1 SGHAT, CDR2 FQNNGV. The CDR3 covers 13 residues. The rearrangement uses TRBV11-2 and TRBJ2-1, with D unresolved. Sequencing input: naive CD4+ T cells from blood. The receptor comes from a woman under 30 in good health. The CDR3, as DNA: TGTGCCAGCAGATCGTTCTGGGGTAATGAGCAGTTCTTC. It yields the protein CASRSFWGNEQFF.